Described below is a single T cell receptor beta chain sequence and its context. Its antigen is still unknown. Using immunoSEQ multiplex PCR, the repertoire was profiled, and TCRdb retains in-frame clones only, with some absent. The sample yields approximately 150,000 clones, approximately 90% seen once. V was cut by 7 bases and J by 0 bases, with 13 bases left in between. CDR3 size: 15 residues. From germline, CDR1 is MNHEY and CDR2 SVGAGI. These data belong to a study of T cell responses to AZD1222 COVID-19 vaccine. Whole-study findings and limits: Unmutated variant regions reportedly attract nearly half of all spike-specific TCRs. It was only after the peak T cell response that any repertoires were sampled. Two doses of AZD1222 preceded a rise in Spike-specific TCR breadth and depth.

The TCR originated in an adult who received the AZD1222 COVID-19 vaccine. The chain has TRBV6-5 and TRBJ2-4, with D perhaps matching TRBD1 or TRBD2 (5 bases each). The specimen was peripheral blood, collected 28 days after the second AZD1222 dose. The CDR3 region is CASIRDVLAKNIQYF. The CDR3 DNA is TGTGCCAGCATAAGGGACGTTTTAGCCAAAAACATTCAGTACTTC.